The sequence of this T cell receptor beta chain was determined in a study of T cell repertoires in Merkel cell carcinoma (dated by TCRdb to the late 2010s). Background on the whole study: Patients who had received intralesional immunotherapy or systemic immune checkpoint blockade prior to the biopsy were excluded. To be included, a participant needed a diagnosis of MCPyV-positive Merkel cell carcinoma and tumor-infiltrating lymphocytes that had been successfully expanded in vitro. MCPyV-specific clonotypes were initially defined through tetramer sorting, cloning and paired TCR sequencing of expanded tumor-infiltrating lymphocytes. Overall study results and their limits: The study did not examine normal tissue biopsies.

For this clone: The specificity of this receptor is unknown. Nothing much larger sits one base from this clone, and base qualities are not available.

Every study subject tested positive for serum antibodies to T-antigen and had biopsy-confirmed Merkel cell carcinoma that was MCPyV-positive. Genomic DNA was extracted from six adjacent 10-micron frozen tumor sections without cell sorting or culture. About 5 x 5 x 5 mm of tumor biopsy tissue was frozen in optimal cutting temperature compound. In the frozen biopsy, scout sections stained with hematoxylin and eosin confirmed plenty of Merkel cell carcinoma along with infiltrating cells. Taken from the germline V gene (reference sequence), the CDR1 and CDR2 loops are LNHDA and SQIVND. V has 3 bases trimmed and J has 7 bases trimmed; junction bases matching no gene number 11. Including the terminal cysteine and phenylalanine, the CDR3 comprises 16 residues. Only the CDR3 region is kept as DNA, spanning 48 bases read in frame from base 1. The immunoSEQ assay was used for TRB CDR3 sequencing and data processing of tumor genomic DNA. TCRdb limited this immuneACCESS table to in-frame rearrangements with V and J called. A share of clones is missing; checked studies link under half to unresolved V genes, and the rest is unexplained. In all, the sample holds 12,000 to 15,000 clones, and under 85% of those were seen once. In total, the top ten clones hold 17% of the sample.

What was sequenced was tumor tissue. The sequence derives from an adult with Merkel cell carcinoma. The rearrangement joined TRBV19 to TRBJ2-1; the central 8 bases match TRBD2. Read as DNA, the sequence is TGTGCCAGTAGTATGCTGGCGGGGGGCTTAAGGAATGAGCAGTTCTTC. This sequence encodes CASSMLAGGLRNEQFF.